The table lists the clone carrying this TCR beta chain with a few counts. This record comes from a study of blood T cell repertoires in COVID-19. Study details: Researchers got acute and convalescent COVID-19 samples from the United States, Italy and Spain. From T cells, B-cell-depleted T cells, or PBMCs came the material, which was cDNA or gDNA.

Germline V gene data show CDR1 as MNHEY and CDR2 as SVGAGI. V dropped 5 bases and J dropped 4; count of bases not matched to a gene: 7. This CDR3 is 15 amino acids long. Original analysis: Estimation of nucleated cell counts was performed using reference gene primer amplification. The protocol was immunoSEQ multiplex PCR, while the TCRdb copy is restricted to in-frame clones and leaves out a portion. The V and J calls and clone size were taken over from that table, and D and trimming were inferred from the DNA. This sample has 150,000 to 200,000 clones; 65% to 90% occur once, and the top ten carry under 9.5%.

The chain is built from TRBV6-5 and TRBJ1-3; 8 bases agree with TRBD1. The specimen sequenced was peripheral blood. This TCR came from a man aged 50 to 60 with active or convalescent COVID-19. CDR3 amino acids: CASSPQGATGNTIYF. The CDR3 region has the DNA TGTGCCAGCAGTCCTCAGGGGGCAACGGGAAACACCATATATTTT.